This T cell receptor beta chain was captured in a study of blood T cell repertoires in COVID-19. Study-level information: Sites in the United States, Italy and Spain provided acute and convalescent COVID-19 samples.

Here immunoSEQ multiplex PCR was the method, and the copy in TCRdb shows in-frame clones only, minus some. Counted here are 240,000 or so clones, approximately 82% occurring once; the ten biggest clones make up roughly 3.3%. The germline CDR1 and CDR2 sequences are MNHEY and SVGAGI. The CDR3 totals 13 residues. The V gene lost 6 bases and the J gene lost 1 base, with 9 bases spanning the gap. Material: peripheral blood. The receptor's source is a woman younger than 35 with acute or convalescent COVID-19. The gene calls are TRBV6-5 and TRBJ1-1; D not resolved. Here the CDR3 reads CASRTMPNTEAFF. The CDR3 DNA sequence: TGTGCCAGCAGAACTATGCCGAACACTGAAGCTTTCTTT.